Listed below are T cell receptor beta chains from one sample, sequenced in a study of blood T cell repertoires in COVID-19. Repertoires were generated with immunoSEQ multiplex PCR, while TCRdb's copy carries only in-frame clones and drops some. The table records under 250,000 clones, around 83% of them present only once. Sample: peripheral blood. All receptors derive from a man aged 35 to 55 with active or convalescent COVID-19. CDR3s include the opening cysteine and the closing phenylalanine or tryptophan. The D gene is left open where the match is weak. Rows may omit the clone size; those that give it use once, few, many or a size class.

cdr3_nt: TGTGCCAGCAGTGCGGGACAGGGTACCCCCGGGGAGCTGTTTTTT
cdr3_aa: CASSAGQGTPGELFF
d_call: TRBD1
v_call: TRBV9
clone_size: .
cdr3_length: 15
j_call: TRBJ2-2

cdr3_nt: TGTGCCAGCTCAGCAGACAGGGCTCGTTCACCCCTCCACTTT
cdr3_aa: CASSADRARSPLHF
d_call: TRBD1
v_call: TRBV19
clone_size: .
cdr3_length: 14
j_call: TRBJ1-6

cdr3_nt: TGTGCCAGCAGTCAGGGGCGGGACAGCTACGACCAGCAGTACTTC
cdr3_aa: CASSQGRDSYDQQYF
d_call: .
v_call: TRBV6-5
clone_size: .
cdr3_length: 15
j_call: TRBJ2-7

cdr3_nt: TGTGCCAGCAAGAAACAGGGGGGGTCTGAAGCTTTCTTT
cdr3_aa: CASKKQGGSEAFF
d_call: TRBD1
v_call: TRBV2
clone_size: .
cdr3_length: 13
j_call: TRBJ1-1

cdr3_nt: TGCGCCAGCAGCTGGACAGCAGTCACAGATACGCAGTATTTT
cdr3_aa: CASSWTAVTDTQYF
d_call: .
v_call: TRBV5-1
clone_size: .
cdr3_length: 14
j_call: TRBJ2-3

cdr3_nt: TGTGCCAGCAGTTCGGGTAGCAATCAGCCCCAGCATTTT
cdr3_aa: CASSSGSNQPQHF
d_call: .
v_call: TRBV12-3/TRBV12-4
clone_size: .
cdr3_length: 13
j_call: TRBJ1-5

cdr3_nt: TGTGCCAGCAGCCAGGGCCCCCAGCTCCCATATGGCTACACCTTC
cdr3_aa: CASSQGPQLPYGYTF
d_call: .
v_call: TRBV7-9
clone_size: .
cdr3_length: 15
j_call: TRBJ1-2

cdr3_nt: TGCGCCAGCAGCTTGGCTATAGGGAGCTCCTACGAGCAGTACTTC
cdr3_aa: CASSLAIGSSYEQYF
d_call: .
v_call: TRBV5-1
clone_size: .
cdr3_length: 15
j_call: TRBJ2-7

cdr3_nt: TGTGCCAGCAGTTCAGGGGTAATGAACACTGAAGCTTTCTTT
cdr3_aa: CASSSGVMNTEAFF
d_call: .
v_call: TRBV27
clone_size: once
cdr3_length: 14
j_call: TRBJ1-1

cdr3_nt: TGTGCCAGCACCAGGGACAGTCGGGGCTACACCTTC
cdr3_aa: CASTRDSRGYTF
d_call: TRBD1
v_call: TRBV7-9
clone_size: once
cdr3_length: 12
j_call: TRBJ1-2

cdr3_nt: TGTGCCAGCAGCCTTATGAACACTGAAGCTTTCTTT
cdr3_aa: CASSLMNTEAFF
d_call: .
v_call: TRBV6-6
clone_size: .
cdr3_length: 12
j_call: TRBJ1-1

cdr3_nt: TGTGCCAGCAGTTTTTACAGGGAACTCTCTGGAAACACCATATATTTT
cdr3_aa: CASSFYRELSGNTIYF
d_call: .
v_call: TRBV28
clone_size: .
cdr3_length: 16
j_call: TRBJ1-3

cdr3_nt: TGTGCCAGCAGCTTAGGGCGGTTGACTAATGAAAAACTGTTTTTT
cdr3_aa: CASSLGRLTNEKLFF
d_call: .
v_call: TRBV11-3
clone_size: .
cdr3_length: 15
j_call: TRBJ1-4

cdr3_nt: TGTGCCAGCACCGAGGACCAAGAGACCCAGTACTTC
cdr3_aa: CASTEDQETQYF
d_call: .
v_call: TRBV7-9
clone_size: .
cdr3_length: 12
j_call: TRBJ2-5

cdr3_nt: TGTGCCAGCCAAATGATGCAGGCTAATGAGCAGTTCTTC
cdr3_aa: CASQMMQANEQFF
d_call: .
v_call: TRBV6-5
clone_size: once
cdr3_length: 13
j_call: TRBJ2-1

cdr3_nt: TGTGCCAGCAGCTTAGATTTTGGGGCGGGATCCCACGAGCAGTACTTC
cdr3_aa: CASSLDFGAGSHEQYF
d_call: .
v_call: TRBV11-3
clone_size: few
cdr3_length: 16
j_call: TRBJ2-7

cdr3_nt: TGCGCCAGCAGCCCCTCGAAGGCGGGTGGATATGGCTACACCTTC
cdr3_aa: CASSPSKAGGYGYTF
d_call: .
v_call: TRBV4-3
clone_size: .
cdr3_length: 15
j_call: TRBJ1-2

cdr3_nt: TGTGCCAGCAGTTTGGACTTATCGAGGGGGTTGAAGGCTTTCTTT
cdr3_aa: CASSLDLSRGLKAFF
d_call: .
v_call: TRBV28
clone_size: .
cdr3_length: 15
j_call: TRBJ1-1

cdr3_nt: TGTGCCAGCAGCGCATGGACAGGTATAGGGCAGCCCCAGCATTTT
cdr3_aa: CASSAWTGIGQPQHF
d_call: TRBD1
v_call: TRBV5-5
clone_size: .
cdr3_length: 15
j_call: TRBJ1-5

cdr3_nt: TGTGCCAGCAGCTCTGGACTAGCGGGACAAGAGACCCAGTACTTC
cdr3_aa: CASSSGLAGQETQYF
d_call: TRBD2
v_call: TRBV7-6
clone_size: .
cdr3_length: 15
j_call: TRBJ2-5

cdr3_nt: TGTGCCAGTAGTACCCCCGTGGGCAGGGGTGATAATCAGCCCCAGCATTTT
cdr3_aa: CASSTPVGRGDNQPQHF
d_call: .
v_call: TRBV19
clone_size: .
cdr3_length: 17
j_call: TRBJ1-5

cdr3_nt: TGTGCCAGCAGCGCCGGACTAGCGCTAGATACGCAGTATTTT
cdr3_aa: CASSAGLALDTQYF
d_call: TRBD2
v_call: TRBV6-5
clone_size: .
cdr3_length: 14
j_call: TRBJ2-3

cdr3_nt: TGCGCCAGTAAACAGGAGGGAGATACGCAGTATTTT
cdr3_aa: CASKQEGDTQYF
d_call: .
v_call: TRBV5-1
clone_size: .
cdr3_length: 12
j_call: TRBJ2-3

cdr3_nt: TGTGCCAGTAGTATGCTGGGACAGGGTGTCACTGAAGCTTTCTTT
cdr3_aa: CASSMLGQGVTEAFF
d_call: TRBD1
v_call: TRBV19
clone_size: .
cdr3_length: 15
j_call: TRBJ1-1

cdr3_nt: TGTGCCAGTAGTTTGGGACAGAGACATGAAAAACTGTTTTTT
cdr3_aa: CASSLGQRHEKLFF
d_call: TRBD1
v_call: TRBV19
clone_size: many
cdr3_length: 14
j_call: TRBJ1-4

cdr3_nt: TGCGCCAGCAGCCAAGTTGAGGGAGGGACCGGGACAGGGGGCTCCGAGCAGTACTTC
cdr3_aa: CASSQVEGGTGTGGSEQYF
d_call: TRBD1
v_call: TRBV4-1
clone_size: .
cdr3_length: 19
j_call: TRBJ2-7

cdr3_nt: TGTGCCAGCCGGAAAGGAGACAGCTATAATTCACCCCTCCACTTT
cdr3_aa: CASRKGDSYNSPLHF
d_call: .
v_call: TRBV2
clone_size: .
cdr3_length: 15
j_call: TRBJ1-6

cdr3_nt: TGTGCCACCAGTCTACCTGGGAGACTCGGGGGAGATACGCAGTATTTT
cdr3_aa: CATSLPGRLGGDTQYF
d_call: .
v_call: TRBV24-1
clone_size: .
cdr3_length: 16
j_call: TRBJ2-3

cdr3_nt: TGTGCCAGCAGCGCCTCGGGGATATCGAACACCGGGGAGCTGTTTTTT
cdr3_aa: CASSASGISNTGELFF
d_call: .
v_call: TRBV2
clone_size: once
cdr3_length: 16
j_call: TRBJ2-2

cdr3_nt: TGTGCCAGCAGTCCGACAGGGGGATCGAACACCGGGGAGCTGTTTTTT
cdr3_aa: CASSPTGGSNTGELFF
d_call: TRBD1
v_call: TRBV2
clone_size: .
cdr3_length: 16
j_call: TRBJ2-2

cdr3_nt: TGCGCCAGCAGCCAGGACAGCGTAGGGGCCTCCTACAATGAGCAGTTCTTC
cdr3_aa: CASSQDSVGASYNEQFF
d_call: .
v_call: TRBV4-1
clone_size: .
cdr3_length: 17
j_call: TRBJ2-1

cdr3_nt: TGTGCCACCAGTGAAAACGGACGGAGGGGTCAGCCCCAGCATTTT
cdr3_aa: CATSENGRRGQPQHF
d_call: .
v_call: TRBV24-1
clone_size: .
cdr3_length: 15
j_call: TRBJ1-5

cdr3_nt: TGTGCCAGCGTTACTAGCGGGCCCTCCTACGAGCAGTACTTC
cdr3_aa: CASVTSGPSYEQYF
d_call: TRBD2
v_call: TRBV28
clone_size: .
cdr3_length: 14
j_call: TRBJ2-7

cdr3_nt: TGCGCCAGCAGCCCCCGGGGGGACGGGGAGCTGTTTTTT
cdr3_aa: CASSPRGDGELFF
d_call: TRBD2
v_call: TRBV5-1
clone_size: .
cdr3_length: 13
j_call: TRBJ2-2

cdr3_nt: TGTGCCAGCAGCTTACAATCGGCCGGGGGGGCAGATACGCAGTATTTT
cdr3_aa: CASSLQSAGGADTQYF
d_call: TRBD2
v_call: TRBV7-3
clone_size: .
cdr3_length: 16
j_call: TRBJ2-3

cdr3_nt: TGTGCCAGCAGCCAAGTTTCACAGGGACATGAAAAACTGTTTTTT
cdr3_aa: CASSQVSQGHEKLFF
d_call: .
v_call: TRBV3-1/TRBV3-2
clone_size: once
cdr3_length: 15
j_call: TRBJ1-4

cdr3_nt: TGTGCTAGTGGCCCGACAGGGGGCAGAACCGGGGAGCTGTTTTTT
cdr3_aa: CASGPTGGRTGELFF
d_call: TRBD1
v_call: TRBV12-5
clone_size: .
cdr3_length: 15
j_call: TRBJ2-2

cdr3_nt: TGTGCCTGGAGTGTAGCAGGTAGTCAGCCCCAGCATTTT
cdr3_aa: CAWSVAGSQPQHF
d_call: .
v_call: TRBV30
clone_size: few
cdr3_length: 13
j_call: TRBJ1-5

cdr3_nt: TGTGCCACCAGTGATTTGCGGGGTTCCCCCCAATACGATGGCTACACCTTC
cdr3_aa: CATSDLRGSPQYDGYTF
d_call: .
v_call: TRBV24-1
clone_size: .
cdr3_length: 17
j_call: TRBJ1-2

cdr3_nt: TGCAGTGCTACTCTAGGTGGACAGTTCTTC
cdr3_aa: CSATLGGQFF
d_call: .
v_call: TRBV20-1
clone_size: .
cdr3_length: 10
j_call: TRBJ2-1

cdr3_nt: TGTGCCAGCAGTTCCGGGACTTATAACACCGGGGAGCTGTTTTTT
cdr3_aa: CASSSGTYNTGELFF
d_call: .
v_call: TRBV6-5
clone_size: .
cdr3_length: 15
j_call: TRBJ2-2

cdr3_nt: TGTGCCAGCAGCTTGGATTCTAGCGGGGGCTACACCTTC
cdr3_aa: CASSLDSSGGYTF
d_call: .
v_call: TRBV5-4
clone_size: .
cdr3_length: 13
j_call: TRBJ1-2

cdr3_nt: TGTGCCAGCAGCCCATGGGACAGGGGGTACAATGAGCAGTTCTTC
cdr3_aa: CASSPWDRGYNEQFF
d_call: TRBD1
v_call: TRBV9
clone_size: once
cdr3_length: 15
j_call: TRBJ2-1

cdr3_nt: TGTGCCAGCAGTCCGTACGGGGAGCTGAACACTGAAGCTTTCTTT
cdr3_aa: CASSPYGELNTEAFF
d_call: .
v_call: TRBV7-6
clone_size: .
cdr3_length: 15
j_call: TRBJ1-1